This TCR beta chain derives from a study of identical twins. TCRdb re-derived calls from the 5' RACE reads in MiXCR, one entry per CDR3 protein. The repertoire holds a few hundred thousand distinct CDR3 sequences, with about 10% as singletons. Only a few counts were recorded for this clonotype. This TCR came from a woman aged 45-60 years in good health. Material: naive T cells sorted from blood.

CDR3 amino acids: CASSQESSPAEHLDEQFF. CDR3 sequence (DNA): TGCGCCAGCAGCCAAGAATCGAGTCCAGCGGAGCACCTTGATGAGCAGTTCTTC. V gene TRBV4-1 combines with J gene TRBJ2-1; D is possibly TRBD2 (5 bases). The length of the CDR3 is 18 residues. The germline CDR1 and CDR2 sequences are MGHRA and YSYEKL. Deletions cut 0 bases from V and 8 bases from J, with 23 bases between.